Below are 5 T cell receptor beta chains sequenced from a single sample in a study of cytomegalovirus exposure and HLA in healthy donors (dated by TCRdb to the late 2010s). Library generation was performed with the immunoSEQ multiplex PCR assay. The clones in this table, taken by TCRdb from immuneACCESS, are in-frame only. Not every clone is retained; where verified, under half of the shortfall comes from an unresolved V gene, and the cause of the rest is unknown. This sample lists tens of thousands of clones; roughly 94% were detected once. The ten biggest clones cover 0.55% to 0.75% of the sample. Source material: PBMCs. The receptor source for this set is a woman between 18 and 30 years old in good health and CMV-seronegative.

The gene calls are TRBV7-8 and TRBJ2-7, with 12 bases identical to TRBD1. This CDR3 is 16 amino acids long. Germline V gives CDR1 SGHVS, CDR2 FQNEAQ. V was clipped by 5 bases and J by 6 bases; unmatched bases: 11. The CDR3 reads CASSRGQGARLGEQYF. In DNA, the CDR3 is TGTGCCAGCAGCCGGGGACAGGGGGCGCGATTGGGCGAGCAGTACTTC.

In this sample, this clone turned up once. The gene calls are TRBV6-5 and TRBJ1-1; 10 bases line up with TRBD1. CDR1 and CDR2 (germline): MNHEY, SVGAGI. The CDR3 contains 14 residues. V was pared by 4 bases and J by 1 base, with 0 bases of the junction left unmatched. The CDR3 loop reads CASSWDRGNTEAFF. For the CDR3, the DNA is TGTGCCAGCAGTTGGGACAGGGGGAACACTGAAGCTTTCTTT.

CDR3 nucleotide sequence: TGTGCCAGCATTACCGGGACAGCTAATCAGCCCCAGCATTTT. This sequence encodes CASITGTANQPQHF. The V call is TRBV28, the J call TRBJ1-5; 7 bases are a match to TRBD1. Germline V CDR1 and CDR2: MDHEN, SYDVKM. V was clipped by 7 bases and J by 4 bases; unmatched bases: 7. The CDR3 has 14 residues.

This chain links TRBV5-1 with TRBJ1-2; 7 nucleotides agree with TRBD1. The CDR3 has 12 amino acids. Germline assignment: CDR1 SGHRS and CDR2 YFSETQ. V lost 4 bases, J lost 6 bases, and 3 bases stayed unmatched. CDR3: CASSAQGDGYTF. CDR3 DNA: TGCGCCAGCAGCGCCCAGGGGGATGGCTACACCTTC. The full variable domain, rest sourced from reference TRBV5-1 and TRBJ1-2, is KAGVTQTPRYLIKTRGQQVTLSCSPISGHRSVSWYQQTPGQGLQFLFEYFSETQRNKGNFPGRFSGRQFSNSRSEMNVSTLELGDSALYLCASSAQGDGYTFGSGTRLTVV.

V gene TRBV11-3 combines with J gene TRBJ2-1; 10 nucleotides match TRBD2. J lost 5 bases, V lost 5 bases, and 12 bases had no gene match. The CDR3 has 17 residues. Germline-derived CDR1 and CDR2 are SGHNT and YENEEA. CDR3: CASSTAGYSGGNNEQFF. The CDR3 nucleotides read TGTGCCAGCAGCACGGCGGGGTATAGCGGGGGGAACAATGAGCAGTTCTTC. The full variable domain, rest sourced from reference TRBV11-3 and TRBJ2-1, is EAGVVQSPRYKIIEKKQPVAFWCNPISGHNTLYWYLQNLGQGPELLIRYENEEAVDDSQLPKDRFSAERLKGVDSTLKIQPAELGDSAVYLCASSTAGYSGGNNEQFFGPGTRLTVL.